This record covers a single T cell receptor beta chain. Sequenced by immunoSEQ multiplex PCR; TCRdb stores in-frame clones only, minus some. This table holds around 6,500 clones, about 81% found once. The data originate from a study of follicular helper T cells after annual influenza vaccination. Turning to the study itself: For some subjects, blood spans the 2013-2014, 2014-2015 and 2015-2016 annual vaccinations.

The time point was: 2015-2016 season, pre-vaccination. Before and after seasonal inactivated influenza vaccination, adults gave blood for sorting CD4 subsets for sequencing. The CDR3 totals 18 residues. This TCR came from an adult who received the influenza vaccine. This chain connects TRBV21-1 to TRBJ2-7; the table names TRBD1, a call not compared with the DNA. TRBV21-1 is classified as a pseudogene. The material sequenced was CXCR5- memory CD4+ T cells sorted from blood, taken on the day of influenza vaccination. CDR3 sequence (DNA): TGTGCCAGCAGTCCTGGGGCTAAAGACAGGTGGGGAGCCTACGAGCAGTACTTC. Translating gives CASSPGAKDRWGAYEQYF.